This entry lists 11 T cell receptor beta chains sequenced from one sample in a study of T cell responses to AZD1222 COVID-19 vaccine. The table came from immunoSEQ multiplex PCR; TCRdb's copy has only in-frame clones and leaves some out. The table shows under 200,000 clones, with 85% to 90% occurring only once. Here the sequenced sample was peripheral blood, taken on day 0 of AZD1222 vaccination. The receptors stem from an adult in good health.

The CDR3 sequence is CASSSRTARFTDTQYF. CDR3 bases: TGTGCCAGCAGCTCCCGGACAGCGAGATTTACAGATACGCAGTATTTT. The V gene is TRBV5-4, the J gene TRBJ2-3; D is perhaps TRBD1 (6 bases). The V and J ends lost 3 bases and 3 bases respectively, with 17 bases between them. There are 16 residues in the CDR3. Germline V CDR1 and CDR2: SGHNT, YYREEE (reference sequence).

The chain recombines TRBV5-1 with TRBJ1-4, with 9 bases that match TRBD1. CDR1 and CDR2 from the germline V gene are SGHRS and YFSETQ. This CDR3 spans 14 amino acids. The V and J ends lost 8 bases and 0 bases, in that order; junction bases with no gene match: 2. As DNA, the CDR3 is TGCGCCAGGACAGGGGGTACAACTAATGAAAAACTGTTTTTT. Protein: CARTGGTTNEKLFF. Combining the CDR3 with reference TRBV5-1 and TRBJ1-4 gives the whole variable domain KAGVTQTPRYLIKTRGQQVTLSCSPISGHRSVSWYQQTPGQGLQFLFEYFSETQRNKGNFPGRFSGRQFSNSRSEMNVSTLELGDSALYLCARTGGTTNEKLFFGSGTQLSVL.

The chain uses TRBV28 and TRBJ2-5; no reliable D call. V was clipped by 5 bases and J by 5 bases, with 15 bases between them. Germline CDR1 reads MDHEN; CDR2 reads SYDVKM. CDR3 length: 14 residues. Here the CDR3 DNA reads TGTGCCAGCAGTCCCCCGGGCAGTGGGGAGACCCAGTACTTC. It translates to CASSPPGSGETQYF.

In DNA, the CDR3 is TGTGCCAGCAGCGTAGAAGGGACAGGGGTCCACGAGCAGTACTTC. Encoded protein: CASSVEGTGVHEQYF. The J gene is TRBJ2-7, the V gene TRBV9; TRBD1 agrees at 10 bases. The CDR3 has 15 amino acids. V was clipped by 0 bases and J by 5 bases; unmatched bases: 5. The V gene's germline CDR1 is SGDLS and CDR2 YYNGEE.

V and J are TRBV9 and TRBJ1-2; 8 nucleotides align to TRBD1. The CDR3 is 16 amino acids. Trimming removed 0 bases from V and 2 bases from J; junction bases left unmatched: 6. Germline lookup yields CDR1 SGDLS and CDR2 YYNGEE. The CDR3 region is CASSVDRQGKNYGYTF. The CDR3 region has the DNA TGTGCCAGCAGCGTAGACCGACAGGGGAAGAACTATGGCTACACCTTC.

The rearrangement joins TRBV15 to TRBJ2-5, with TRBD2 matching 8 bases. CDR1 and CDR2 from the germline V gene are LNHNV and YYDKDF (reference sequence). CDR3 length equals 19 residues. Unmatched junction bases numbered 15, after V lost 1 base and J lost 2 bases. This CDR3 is CATSRGSGSGRGKQETQYF. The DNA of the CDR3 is TGTGCCACCAGCAGAGGGTCGGGGAGCGGGAGAGGCAAACAAGAGACCCAGTACTTC.

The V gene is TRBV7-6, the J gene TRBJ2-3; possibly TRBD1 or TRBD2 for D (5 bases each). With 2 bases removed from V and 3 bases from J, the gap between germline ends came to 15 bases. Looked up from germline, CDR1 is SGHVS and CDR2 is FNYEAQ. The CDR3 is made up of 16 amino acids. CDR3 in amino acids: CASSLYGASRTDTQYF. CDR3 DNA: TGTGCCAGCAGCTTATACGGGGCTAGCAGGACAGATACGCAGTATTTT.

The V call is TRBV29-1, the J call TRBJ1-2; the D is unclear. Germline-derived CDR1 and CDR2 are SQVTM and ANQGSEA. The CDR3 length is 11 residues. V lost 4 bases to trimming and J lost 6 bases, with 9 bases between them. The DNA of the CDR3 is TGCAGCGTTGGGATTCGAGATGGCTACACCTTC. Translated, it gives CSVGIRDGYTF.

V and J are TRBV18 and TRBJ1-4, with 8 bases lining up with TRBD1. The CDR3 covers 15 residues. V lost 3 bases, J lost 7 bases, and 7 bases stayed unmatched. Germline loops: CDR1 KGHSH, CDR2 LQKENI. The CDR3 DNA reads TGTGCCAGCTCACCTGGACAGGGTTGGGGTGAAAAACTGTTTTTT. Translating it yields CASSPGQGWGEKLFF.

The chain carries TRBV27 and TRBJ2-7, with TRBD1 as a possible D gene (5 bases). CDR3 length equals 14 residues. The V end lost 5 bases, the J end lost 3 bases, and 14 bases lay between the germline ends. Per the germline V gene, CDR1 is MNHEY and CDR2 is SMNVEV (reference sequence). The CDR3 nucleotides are TGTGCCAGCAGTCCCACCTCAACAGGCTACGAGCAGTACTTC. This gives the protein CASSPTSTGYEQYF.

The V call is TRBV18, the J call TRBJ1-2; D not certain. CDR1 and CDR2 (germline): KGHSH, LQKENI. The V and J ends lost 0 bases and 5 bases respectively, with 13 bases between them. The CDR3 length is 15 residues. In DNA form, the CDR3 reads TGTGCCAGCTCACCACCGGTACGGACGCCTTATGGCTACACCTTC. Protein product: CASSPPVRTPYGYTF.